A selection of T cell receptor beta chains follows, all from one sample in a study of response to subunit inactivated influenza vaccine. TCRdb independently ran MiXCR on the RT-PCR reads; one entry per CDR3 protein. The sample comprises more than 400,000 distinct CDR3 sequences, under 8.5% of which are singletons, and 10% to 15% rests with the top ten. Sample: PBMCs from blood, taken 23 to 25 months after vaccination. These receptors were taken from a man between 50 and 75 years old who received an inactivated influenza vaccine. CDR3s include the opening cysteine and the closing phenylalanine or tryptophan. Fields, in order: J gene, CDR3 length, clone size, V gene, D gene, CDR3 protein, CDR3 DNA. D genes are given only for firm matches. A row's size may be missing; if present it is once, few, many or a size class.

j_call: TRBJ2-1
cdr3_length: 16
clone_size: many
v_call: TRBV20-1
d_call: TRBD2
cdr3_aa: CSARDDTSGSYNEQFF
cdr3_nt: TGCAGTGCTAGAGACGATACTAGCGGCAGCTACAATGAGCAGTTCTTC

j_call: TRBJ2-7
cdr3_length: 18
clone_size: few
v_call: TRBV5-1
d_call: TRBD2
cdr3_aa: CASSLRGDLAGVSYEQYF
cdr3_nt: TGCGCCAGCAGCTTGAGGGGAGACCTAGCGGGAGTCTCCTACGAGCAGTACTTC

j_call: TRBJ2-2
cdr3_length: 15
clone_size: few
v_call: TRBV24-1
d_call: .
cdr3_aa: CATSDAGGIAGELFF
cdr3_nt: TGTGCCACCAGTGATGCCGGCGGGATCGCCGGGGAGCTGTTTTTT

j_call: TRBJ2-1
cdr3_length: 15
clone_size: .
v_call: TRBV5-1
d_call: .
cdr3_aa: CASSLQGSAYNAQFF
cdr3_nt: TGCGCCAGCAGCTTGCAGGGGTCGGCCTACAATGCGCAGTTCTTC

j_call: TRBJ2-5
cdr3_length: 11
clone_size: .
v_call: TRBV20-1
d_call: .
cdr3_aa: CSAAQGETQYF
cdr3_nt: TGCAGTGCCGCTCAGGGAGAGACCCAGTACTTC

j_call: TRBJ2-7
cdr3_length: 14
clone_size: .
v_call: TRBV6-5
d_call: .
cdr3_aa: CASSYRQRSYEQYF
cdr3_nt: TGTGCCAGCAGTTACCGACAGCGCTCCTACGAGCAGTACTTC

j_call: TRBJ1-1
cdr3_length: 15
clone_size: few
v_call: TRBV12-3/TRBV12-4
d_call: TRBD1
cdr3_aa: CASSAGDRGHTEAFF
cdr3_nt: TGTGCCAGCAGTGCTGGGGACAGGGGGCACACTGAAGCTTTCTTT

j_call: TRBJ1-1
cdr3_length: 17
clone_size: many
v_call: TRBV7-2
d_call: .
cdr3_aa: CASSSGSRVFVNTEAFF
cdr3_nt: TGTGCCAGCAGTTCAGGCTCAAGGGTATTTGTTAACACTGAAGCTTTCTTT

j_call: TRBJ2-1
cdr3_length: 15
clone_size: .
v_call: TRBV6-5
d_call: TRBD2
cdr3_aa: CASSYQPGLGREQFF
cdr3_nt: TGTGCCAGCAGTTACCAACCGGGACTAGGGAGGGAGCAGTTCTTC

j_call: TRBJ2-2
cdr3_length: 14
clone_size: few
v_call: TRBV7-8
d_call: .
cdr3_aa: CASRPLAISGELFF
cdr3_nt: TGTGCCAGCAGACCCCTAGCGATTTCCGGGGAGCTGTTTTTT

j_call: TRBJ1-3
cdr3_length: 16
clone_size: few
v_call: TRBV3-1
d_call: TRBD1
cdr3_aa: CASSLNQGGSGNAIYF
cdr3_nt: TGTGCCAGCAGCCTCAACCAGGGGGGATCTGGAAACGCCATATATTTT

j_call: TRBJ2-5
cdr3_length: 16
clone_size: few
v_call: TRBV28
d_call: TRBD2
cdr3_aa: CASSLWVSGRGETQYF
cdr3_nt: TGTGCCAGCAGTTTATGGGTTAGCGGGAGAGGTGAGACCCAGTACTTC

j_call: TRBJ2-7
cdr3_length: 11
clone_size: .
v_call: TRBV28
d_call: .
cdr3_aa: CASKGAYEQYF
cdr3_nt: TGTGCCAGCAAAGGGGCCTACGAGCAGTACTTC

j_call: TRBJ2-7
cdr3_length: 13
clone_size: .
v_call: TRBV20-1
d_call: .
cdr3_aa: CSARGLDSYEQYF
cdr3_nt: TGCAGTGCTAGAGGGTTAGACTCCTACGAGCAGTACTTC